This T cell receptor (beta chain) was documented in a study of shared clonotypes between healthy human individuals (dated by TCRdb to 2020 to 2021). Study-wide context: The cohort comprised a couple of women and three men aged 18 to 49 years. Blood TCR repertoires of roughly five healthy adults were deeply sequenced to estimate repertoire size and the extent of clonotype sharing between individuals. To increase sequencing depth and limit assay-specific biases, different laboratories used diverse techniques to prepare libraries and sequence TCR repertoires. Between about 0.9 and 10 billion PBMCs per donor were obtained by leukapheresis. Results and caveats for the whole study, not just this receptor: Because the study included only a small number of donors, the genetic and exposure-history diversity represented was limited. Sampling was limited to blood, and TCR repertoires in tissue likely differ from TCR repertoires in blood. Pairwise subsampling indicated that sequencing depth was expected to affect the degree of clonotype sharing among donors.

TCR CDR3 regions were amplified from genomic DNA by multiplex PCR using the deep immunoSEQ assay. Extracted genomic DNA from each cell subset was distributed evenly across all wells of several immunoSEQ 96-well plates, and each plate was treated as a replicate. For unsorted PBMC, roughly 270 ng genomic DNA, equal to about 30,000 T cell genomes, was loaded into each replicate PCR. Ten immunoSEQ deep assay plates were used to sequence the unsorted PBMC genomic DNA. Purified libraries were measured with a Qubit 3.0 fluorometer, size-checked on a Bioanalyzer 2100, and measured again with the KAPA Library Quantification kit. Every immunoSEQ 96-well plate was sequenced on a dedicated single-read 150-cycle Illumina NextSeq 550 flow cell. The published analysis was carried out like this. Because the immunoSEQ output held only junctional sequences and lacked quality scores, the filtering could not match the filtering applied to full-length reads. To assign V/J genes and CDR3, sequences were annotated using PyIR, a Python wrapper for IgBLAST v1.9, with IMGT germline references. Any read was removed if the V/J assignment was weak (E-value above 1e-6), the CDR3 was missing, or the read contained stop codons, out-of-frame junctions, or ambiguous translated residues. V3J clonotypes were defined by identical inferred V gene, J gene, and CDR3 amino acid sequence. The percentage overlap between two repertoires was calculated by dividing the number of shared unique clonotypes by the size of the smaller repertoire. Repertoire richness was assessed with RTK rarefaction, the Chao1 estimator, and Recon v2.1 estimates of unobserved clonotypes. The table was pulled from immuneACCESS by TCRdb, which kept in-frame rearrangements only. Such tables lose some clones; where checked, under half of the loss comes from unresolved V genes, and the rest has no known cause. V and J calls plus clone size are reproduced from that table; the DNA served to infer D and trimming. Counted in this sample were more than 450,000 clones; 75% to 85% of them appeared once. The biggest ten clones account for around 13% of the sample.

Healthy HIV-negative adults with no recently reported acute infections or vaccinations were included as donors. Every donor was a Caucasian adult living in Nashville, Tennessee, USA. For unsorted samples, 84 million or so PBMCs were counted, and genomic DNA was extracted using the QIAamp DNA Blood Mini kit. Blood was collected by leukapheresis, and PBMCs were isolated by Ficoll-Histopaque density gradient centrifugation and then cryopreserved in liquid nitrogen vapor phase. Comments on this clone: No cognate antigen has been identified for it. Base qualities are not recorded, but no much larger clone differs from it by a single base.

CDR1 and CDR2 are drawn from the germline V gene: SGHAT, FQNNGV. V and J lose 5 bases and 2 bases, and a span of 8 bases separates them. The CDR3 covers 13 residues, taking in both the cysteine and the phenylalanine. This entry keeps only the CDR3 DNA: 39 bases, framed from base 1. Recombination connected TRBV11-2 to TRBJ2-3; the D gene cannot be resolved reliably. The receptor was derived from a woman aged 40 to 50 in good health. Some clones in this sample may be carry-over from other donors' samples. What was sequenced was PBMCs. This receptor has the CDR3 CASSLAITDTQYF. In nucleotide form, the sequence is TGTGCCAGCAGCCTCGCCATCACAGATACGCAGTATTTT.